One sample yielded the 29 T cell receptor beta chains listed below, sequenced in a study of T cells after somatic rescue of genetic block. TCRdb's table, derived via immunoSEQ multiplex PCR, lists solely in-frame clones and lacks some. The sample includes 9,000 to 10,000 clones, 74% of them seen just once. The sample comprised peripheral blood mononuclear cells (PBMCs). All receptors come from a boy aged 10-17 years.

This chain uses TRBV30 with TRBJ1-6; 9 positions match TRBD1. With V trimmed by 0 bases and J by 6 bases, 9 bases remained unmatched. Germline CDR1 and CDR2: GTSNPN and SVGIG (reference sequence). This CDR3 spans 17 amino acids. The CDR3: CAWSVDRGPHGNSPLHF. As DNA, the CDR3 is TGTGCCTGGAGTGTGGACAGGGGACCACACGGTAATTCACCCCTCCACTTT.

J is TRBJ1-6 and V is TRBV30; 9 positions agree with TRBD1. The V segment lost 3 bases and the J segment 6 bases; nucleotides outside the gene matches: 6. Germline assignment: CDR1 GTSNPN and CDR2 SVGIG (reference sequence). CDR3 length equals 15 residues. The CDR3 bases are TGTGCCTGGAGCGAACAGGGGGCGGGTAATTCACCCCTCCACTTT. Translated: CAWSEQGAGNSPLHF. The variable domain in full, completed from reference TRBV30 and TRBJ1-6, reads SQTIHQWPATLVQPVGSPLSLECTVEGTSNPNLYWYRQAAGRGLQLLFYSVGIGQISSEVPQNLSASRPQDRQFILSSKKLLLSDSGFYLCAWSEQGAGNSPLHFGNGTRLTVT.

As for this clone: Other DNA sequences in the sample encode the same CDR3. This chain joins TRBV10-3 and TRBJ2-3; TRBD1 matches at 9 bases. Looked up from germline, CDR1 is ENHRY and CDR2 is SYGVKD. Trimming removed 8 bases from V and 7 bases from J; junction bases left unmatched: 7. CDR3 length equals 13 residues. The CDR3 sequence: CAIEGQGGNTQYF. The DNA of the CDR3 is TGTGCCATCGAGGGACAGGGTGGAAATACGCAGTATTTT.

The CDR3 DNA is TGCGCCAGCAGCTTGGGAGTCGGCCCCTACGAGCAGTACTTC. Its translation is CASSLGVGPYEQYF. V is TRBV5-1 and J is TRBJ2-7; D is unclear. Germline CDR1 reads SGHRS; CDR2 reads YFSETQ. Trimming shortened V by 0 bases and J by 2 bases, and 9 bases separated the two germline ends. CDR3 length: 14 amino acids.

This clone was observed a single time. The chain uses TRBV5-1 and TRBJ2-3; D gene ambiguous. V was trimmed by 2 bases and J by 2 bases, leaving 6 bases between them. Germline V gene sequence: CDR1 SGHRS, CDR2 YFSETQ. This CDR3 contains 13 residues. For the CDR3, the DNA is TGCGCCAGCAGCTTTACCCCCACAGATACGCAGTATTTT. Translating gives CASSFTPTDTQYF.

The chain has TRBV7-9 and TRBJ2-5, with 7 bases matching TRBD1. The CDR3 loop spans 14 amino acids. Germline trimming cut 5 bases from V and 4 bases from J; bases unmatched to any gene: 7. Germline V gene sequence: CDR1 SEHNR, CDR2 FQNEAQ (reference sequence). The CDR3 sequence: CASSDRAGGETQYF. The DNA for the CDR3 is TGTGCCAGCAGCGATCGGGCAGGGGGAGAGACCCAGTACTTC.

The V and J genes are TRBV30 and TRBJ2-4, with D uncertain. The CDR3 extends over 16 amino acids. Germline assignment: CDR1 GTSNPN and CDR2 SVGIG (reference sequence). V lost 0 bases, J lost 0 bases, and 12 bases lay in between. The CDR3 nucleotides are TGTGCCTGGAGTGTACCCGCCAAAGGAGCCAAAAACATTCAGTACTTC. Its translation: CAWSVPAKGAKNIQYF.

In its sample, this clone is medium-sized. The chain carries TRBV18 and TRBJ1-6, with TRBD1 identical over 9 bases. Germline CDR1 and CDR2: KGHSH and LQKENI. CDR3 length equals 13 residues. V gave up 3 bases and J gave up 14 bases; unmatched junction bases: 5. The CDR3 DNA follows: TGTGCCAGCTCACCTACAGGGGGCAGCTCCCTCCACTTT. Encoded protein: CASSPTGGSSLHF.

This clone was counted between two and nine times. The rearrangement joins TRBV5-1 to TRBJ2-5, with TRBD1 as a possible D gene (8 bases). V shed 4 bases and J shed 3 bases, with 19 bases lying between them. The CDR3 sequence is 16 residues long. Per germline, CDR1 SGHRS and CDR2 YFSETQ. This CDR3 is CASSTGQGGYEETQYF. Here the CDR3 DNA reads TGCGCCAGCAGCACAGGACAGGGAGGGTATGAAGAGACCCAGTACTTC.

This chain uses TRBV4-2 with TRBJ1-1; 12 bases line up with TRBD1. The ends lost 5 bases at V and 3 bases at J; junction bases unmatched: 10. Germline CDR1 is LGHNA and CDR2 is YNFKEQ. CDR3 length: 17 residues. CDR3 DNA: TGTGCCAGCAGCTTCCGGGACAGGGGGCCGGTGGACACTGAAGCTTTCTTT. This translates into CASSFRDRGPVDTEAFF.

V gene TRBV27 combines with J gene TRBJ1-1; D is unclear. Germline values: CDR1 MNHEY, CDR2 SMNVEV (reference sequence). The ends were cut back, 7 bases at V and 1 base at J, with 13 bases in the middle. The CDR3 covers 14 residues. CDR3 nucleotides: TGTGCCAGCAAGGCTGGCAGAGCGAACACTGAAGCTTTCTTT. It yields the protein CASKAGRANTEAFF.

The chain recombines TRBV6-6 with TRBJ2-4, with TRBD1 matching over 7 bases. From germline, CDR1 is MNHNY and CDR2 SVGAGI (reference sequence). The CDR3 is 16 amino acids. Losses at the gene ends were 5 bases for V and 2 bases for J; bases not matched to a gene: 9. The CDR3 DNA sequence: TGTGCCAGCAGTCCCGGGGCAGGGGGAACCAAAAACATTCAGTACTTC. Protein product: CASSPGAGGTKNIQYF.

The chain combines TRBV4-1 with TRBJ2-1, with 12 nucleotides matching TRBD2. Trimming removed 3 bases from V and 8 bases from J; junction bases left unmatched: 11. Germline assignment: CDR1 MGHRA and CDR2 YSYEKL. The CDR3 loop spans 17 amino acids. The CDR3 is CASSHALAGGPGDEQFF. CDR3 sequence (DNA): TGCGCCAGCAGCCACGCCCTAGCGGGAGGGCCGGGGGATGAGCAGTTCTTC.

This clone was recorded a few times. The chain uses TRBV7-9 and TRBJ2-7, with unresolved D. The germline V gene has CDR1 SEHNR and CDR2 FQNEAQ (reference sequence). The CDR3 is made up of 14 amino acids. V lost 5 bases and J 4 bases, leaving 15 bases between the germline ends. In DNA form, the CDR3 reads TGTGCCAGCAGCCCCGTGATATCCACATACGAGCAGTACTTC. Translated, it gives CASSPVISTYEQYF.

V usage is TRBV9 and J usage is TRBJ2-5; 8 nucleotides line up with TRBD1. The germline V gene encodes CDR1 SGDLS and CDR2 YYNGEE. This CDR3 spans 15 amino acids. The junction had 4 bases not matched to a gene; V was cut back by 0 bases and J by 3 bases. The CDR3: CASSVGDRREETQYF. DNA for the CDR3: TGTGCCAGCAGCGTAGGGGACAGGAGGGAAGAGACCCAGTACTTC. Full variable domain (outside the CDR3, taken from reference TRBV9 and TRBJ2-5): DSGVTQTPKHLITATGQRVTLRCSPRSGDLSVYWYQQSLDQGLQFLIQYYNGEERAKGNILERFSAQQFPDLHSELNLSSLELGDSALYFCASSVGDRREETQYFGPGTRLLVL.

This chain links TRBV5-5 with TRBJ2-6, with unresolved D. This CDR3 has 15 residues. Germline CDR1 and CDR2: SGHKS and YYEKEE (reference sequence). V gave up 5 bases and J gave up 0 bases, with 9 bases separating them. The CDR3 loop is CASRPGPSGANVLTF. The CDR3 nucleotides read TGTGCCAGCAGACCGGGTCCCTCTGGGGCCAACGTCCTGACTTTC.

This clone was found once. The rearrangement uses TRBV7-2 and TRBJ2-5; TRBD2 is a possible D gene (7 bases). The CDR3 loop spans 11 amino acids. Trimming took off 7 bases at V and 7 bases at J, with 10 bases between the two ends. Germline lookup yields CDR1 SGHTA and CDR2 FQGNSA. The CDR3 here is CASNAGATQYF. The CDR3 nucleotides are TGTGCCAGCAACGCGGGGGCGACCCAGTACTTC.

The chain is built from TRBV6-5 and TRBJ1-1; D perhaps matches TRBD1 (5 bases). The CDR3 is 12 residues long. The germline V and J ends were trimmed by 8 bases and 13 bases, with 20 bases remaining between them. Per germline, CDR1 MNHEY and CDR2 SVGAGI. CDR3 nucleotides: TGTGCCAGCTGGACATCTTCACTTGGGGTTTTCTTT. Protein: CASWTSSLGVFF.

This rearrangement joins TRBV13 to TRBJ2-7; D is perhaps TRBD2 (7 bases). Trimming stripped 1 base from V and 1 base from J, with 14 bases between. Germline V CDR1 and CDR2: PRHDT, FYEKMQ (reference sequence). CDR3 size: 16 residues. The CDR3 DNA is TGTGCCAGCAGCTTAGAGGGGGGGGGCAGATCCTACGAGCAGTACTTC. Translated, it gives CASSLEGGGRSYEQYF.

The chain recombines TRBV21-1 with TRBJ1-3. TRBV21-1 is described as a pseudogene. The CDR3 spans 16 residues. CDR3 nucleotide sequence: TGTGCCAGCAAAGTACTAGGAGTCTTCTCTGGAAACACCATATATTTT. Translating gives CASKVLGVFSGNTIYF.

This chain links TRBV28 with TRBJ2-3; 12 bases fit TRBD1. CDR1 is MDHEN, CDR2 SYDVKM, per germline. This CDR3 contains 17 residues. V gave up 2 bases and J gave up 5 bases; unmatched junction bases: 8. CDR3 nucleotides: TGTGCCAGCAGTTTAGCCCCGGGACAGGGGGCAAGAGATACGCAGTATTTT. It codes for CASSLAPGQGARDTQYF.

A few counts support this clone. J is TRBJ1-2 and V is TRBV30; no firm D call. V lost 2 bases to trimming and J lost 0 bases, with 16 bases between them. CDR3 size: 16 residues. Per germline, CDR1 GTSNPN and CDR2 SVGIG (reference sequence). CDR3 coding DNA: TGTGCCTGGAGTTGGACGGGGAACGGACCTAACTATGGCTACACCTTC. This gives the protein CAWSWTGNGPNYGYTF.

The V call is TRBV6-1, the J call TRBJ2-1; 9 bases match TRBD2. The CDR3 is made up of 15 amino acids. Per the germline V gene, CDR1 is MNHNS and CDR2 is SASEGT. V was clipped by 7 bases and J by 3 bases; unmatched bases: 7. In DNA form, the CDR3 reads TGTGCCAGCACTACCGGGACTAGCCGCTACAATGAGCAGTTCTTC. Residues: CASTTGTSRYNEQFF.

The CDR3 DNA sequence: TGTGCCAGCAGTTACTCCTTAGCGGGGGGGCCTGTTGAGCAGTTCTTC. Translation: CASSYSLAGGPVEQFF. This chain connects TRBV6-6 to TRBJ2-1; 11 nucleotides line up with TRBD2. After removal of 0 bases from V and 9 bases from J, the junction contained 7 bases not matched to a gene. CDR3 length: 16 amino acids. Germline CDR1 and CDR2: MNHNY and SVGAGI (reference sequence).

The V call is TRBV19, the J call TRBJ1-5, with 8 bases that match TRBD1. The ends lost 3 bases at V and 3 bases at J; junction bases unmatched: 1. The CDR3 spans 14 residues. CDR1 LNHDA and CDR2 SQIVND come from the germline V gene (reference sequence). CDR3 nucleotide sequence: TGTGCCAGTAGTATGACAGGGGACAATCAGCCCCAGCATTTT. Translating it yields CASSMTGDNQPQHF.

A few counts support this clone. The gene calls are TRBV2 and TRBJ1-4; possibly TRBD1 for D (5 bases). V dropped 7 bases and J dropped 1 base, with 10 bases sitting between them. The germline V gene has CDR1 SNHLY and CDR2 FYNNEI. The CDR3 length is 14 residues. The CDR3 DNA reads TGTGCCAGCATGTTGCAGGGAACTAATGAAAAACTGTTTTTT. Its protein product is CASMLQGTNEKLFF. The full variable domain, its missing parts supplied by reference TRBV2 and TRBJ1-4, is EPEVTQTPSHQVTQMGQEVILRCVPISNHLYFYWYRQILGQKVEFLVSFYNNEISEKSEIFDDQFSVERPDGSNFTLKIRSTKLEDSAMYFCASMLQGTNEKLFFGSGTQLSVL.

The chain carries TRBV19 and TRBJ2-7; 7 bases map to TRBD1. Germline CDR1 LNHDA, CDR2 SQIVND (reference sequence). The ends lost 6 bases at V and 0 bases at J; junction bases unmatched: 8. This CDR3 is built from 15 residues. DNA for the CDR3: TGTGCCAGTAGCGCAGCCGGGACAGCCTCCTACGAGCAGTACTTC. As protein: CASSAAGTASYEQYF.

The chain has TRBV15 and TRBJ1-2; 7 nucleotides align to TRBD1. CDR1 LNHNV and CDR2 YYDKDF come from the germline V gene (reference sequence). The CDR3 sequence is 13 residues long. Trimming cost V 0 bases and J 5 bases; bases outside gene matches: 0. DNA of the CDR3: TGTGCCACCAGCAGAGAACAGGGGTATGGCTACACCTTC. It yields the protein CATSREQGYGYTF.

The chain links TRBV19 to TRBJ1-2; the D gene is possibly TRBD1 (5 bases). CDR3 size: 13 residues. CDR1 and CDR2 (germline): LNHDA, SQIVND (reference sequence). The V end was cut by 3 bases, the J end by 4 bases, with 9 bases between. In DNA, the CDR3 is TGTGCCAGTAGTATTTCGGGGCGCTATGGCTACACCTTC. Residues: CASSISGRYGYTF.